Presented here are 3 T cell receptor beta chains from one specimen sequenced in a study of cytomegalovirus exposure and HLA in healthy donors. Assay: immunoSEQ multiplex PCR; the TCRdb copy retains only in-frame clones and omits some. Seen here are over 150,000 clones, under 95% observed once, and the top ten hold around 3.1%. Sample: PBMCs. These TCRs come from a woman between 18 and 29 years old in good health and CMV-seropositive.

This chain uses TRBV6-4 with TRBJ2-7; the D gene is possibly TRBD1 (6 bases). This CDR3 spans 12 amino acids. Looked up from germline, CDR1 is MRHNA and CDR2 is SNTAGT. V shed 8 bases and J shed 2 bases, with 10 bases lying between them. The CDR3, as DNA: TGTGCCAGCCACAGGGAGACCTACGAGCAGTACTTC. It encodes CASHRETYEQYF.

This chain connects TRBV27 to TRBJ1-5, with D perhaps matching TRBD1 (5 bases). Germline CDR1 and CDR2: MNHEY and SMNVEV (reference sequence). CDR3 length: 13 amino acids. V shed 5 bases and J shed 6 bases, with 11 bases lying between them. The CDR3 spells CASSPNTGQPQHF. CDR3 bases: TGTGCCAGCAGTCCAAATACAGGTCAGCCCCAGCATTTT.

The chain recombines TRBV29-1 with TRBJ2-7; 11 positions agree with TRBD2. This CDR3 comprises 13 residues. V dropped 6 bases and J dropped 3; count of bases not matched to a gene: 4. Germline V lookup: CDR1 SQVTM, CDR2 ANQGSEA. CDR3 loop: CSVRLAGFYEQYF. The CDR3 DNA follows: TGCAGCGTCCGACTAGCGGGATTCTACGAGCAGTACTTC.